The next 29 T cell receptor beta chains were all read from a single sample in a study of blood T cell repertoires in COVID-19. Some clones are missing from TCRdb's copy, which holds only in-frame ones; the method was immunoSEQ multiplex PCR. The table records a few hundred thousand clones, around 90% of them present only once. The specimen sequenced was PBMCs or T cells enriched from blood (not recorded which). The receptors come from a man between 18 and 35 years old who had recovered from COVID-19.

The chain uses TRBV5-4 and TRBJ1-6; 7 bases match TRBD1. Germline-derived CDR1 and CDR2 are SGHNT and YYREEE (reference sequence). CDR3 length equals 17 residues. The J segment lost 7 bases and the V segment lost 4 bases, leaving 14 bases of the junction unmatched. The CDR3 nucleotides read TGTGCCAGCAGCCAAGTAAGGACAGGTCGAACAAATTCACCCCTCCACTTT. Encoded protein: CASSQVRTGRTNSPLHF.

This clone was counted a single time. V is TRBV18 and J is TRBJ1-5; D gene uncertain. V lost 1 base to trimming and J lost 4 bases, with 11 bases between them. The CDR3 extends over 15 amino acids. The germline gives CDR1 KGHSH, CDR2 LQKENI. The CDR3 sequence: CASSPRDTHNQPQHF. CDR3 sequence (DNA): TGTGCCAGCTCACCACGAGACACCCATAATCAGCCCCAGCATTTT.

CDR3 loop: CASSSKRDIQETQYF. The CDR3 DNA is TGTGCCAGCAGCTCAAAGCGGGATATACAAGAGACCCAGTACTTC. J is TRBJ2-5 and V is TRBV5-4; 7 bases map to TRBD2. The CDR3 is 15 amino acids. Germline loops: CDR1 SGHNT, CDR2 YYREEE (reference sequence). J was trimmed by 2 bases and V by 3 bases; bases with no gene match: 7.

This clone was seen a handful of times. The V gene is TRBV7-9, the J gene TRBJ1-2; possible D gene TRBD1, 6 bases. The CDR3 is made up of 14 amino acids. Germline V gives CDR1 SEHNR, CDR2 FQNEAQ (reference sequence). Trimming took 2 bases from V and 3 from J, leaving 10 bases between them. The CDR3 DNA follows: TGTGCCAGCAGCTTAAACAGGGATGACTATGGCTACACCTTC. Translating gives CASSLNRDDYGYTF.

This clone was seen a handful of times. This chain links TRBV6-5 with TRBJ2-1, with TRBD2 as a possible D gene (6 bases). The V gene's germline CDR1 is MNHEY and CDR2 SVGAGI. V was shortened by 6 bases and J by 6 bases, with 9 bases between the two germline ends. The CDR3 length is 12 residues. This CDR3 is CASRRDFNEQFF. The CDR3 coding sequence is TGTGCCAGCAGAAGGGACTTCAATGAGCAGTTCTTC.

This chain uses TRBV7-9 with TRBJ2-1; 7 bases match TRBD2. Losses at the gene ends were 5 bases for V and 8 bases for J; bases not matched to a gene: 12. This CDR3 region has 15 residues. Germline CDR1 reads SEHNR; CDR2 reads FQNEAQ (reference sequence). The CDR3 is CASSPGTGREDEQFF. The CDR3 bases are TGTGCCAGCAGCCCCGGTACTGGGAGGGAAGATGAGCAGTTCTTC. Filled out from reference TRBV7-9 and TRBJ2-1, the complete variable domain reads DTGVSQNPRHKITKRGQNVTFRCDPISEHNRLYWYRQTLGQGPEFLTYFQNEAQLEKSRLLSDRFSAERPKGSFSTLEIQRTEQGDSAMYLCASSPGTGREDEQFFGPGTRLTVL.

A single count supports this clone. This chain uses TRBV15 with TRBJ1-6, with no clear D. Germline-derived CDR1 and CDR2 are LNHNV and YYDKDF (reference sequence). CDR3 length equals 15 residues. V lost 6 bases to trimming and J lost 3 bases, with 12 bases between them. CDR3 DNA: TGTGCCACCAGAGAAGACACCCTCTATAATTCACCCCTCCACTTT. It codes for CATREDTLYNSPLHF.

The chain uses TRBV7-2 and TRBJ1-1, with 9 bases identical to TRBD1. V gave up 9 bases and J gave up 4 bases; unmatched junction bases: 6. The CDR3 is 13 residues long. CDR1 and CDR2 (germline): SGHTA, FQGNSA. Here the CDR3 DNA reads TGTGCCAGGCAACAGGGGGCAAGCACTGAAGCTTTCTTT. Amino acids: CARQQGASTEAFF.

This chain connects TRBV29-1 to TRBJ1-1; TRBD1 agrees at 8 bases. V gave up 5 bases and J gave up 0 bases; unmatched junction bases: 5. CDR3 size: 14 residues. The V gene's germline CDR1 is SQVTM and CDR2 ANQGSEA. The CDR3 DNA follows: TGCAGCGTTAAGAGGACAGGGATGAACACTGAAGCTTTCTTT. Protein product: CSVKRTGMNTEAFF.

This chain links TRBV6-1 with TRBJ1-5, with 9 bases identical to TRBD1. The germline gives CDR1 MNHNS, CDR2 SASEGT. Germline trimming cut 4 bases from V and 3 bases from J; bases unmatched to any gene: 7. CDR3 length: 16 residues. CDR3 residues: CASSAGTGSPNQPQHF. The CDR3 region has the DNA TGTGCCAGCAGTGCCGGGACAGGGAGCCCCAATCAGCCCCAGCATTTT.

The chain carries TRBV6-1 and TRBJ2-7; weak D call: TRBD1 (5 bases). This CDR3 is built from 14 residues. In germline, CDR1 is MNHNS, CDR2 SASEGT. The V and J ends lost 1 base and 2 bases respectively, with 9 bases between them. For the CDR3, the DNA is TGTGCCAGCAGTGAAGTAGACAGAACCTACGAGCAGTACTTC. Protein product: CASSEVDRTYEQYF.

V and J are TRBV30 and TRBJ1-6; TRBD1 matches 7 bases. Unmatched junction bases numbered 7, after V lost 5 bases and J lost 6 bases. The CDR3 is made up of 14 amino acids. From germline, CDR1 is GTSNPN and CDR2 SVGIG (reference sequence). Here the CDR3 DNA reads TGTGCCTGGGGGGGACAGCCGACTAATTCACCCCTCCACTTT. Translating it yields CAWGGQPTNSPLHF. Full variable domain (outside the CDR3, taken from reference TRBV30 and TRBJ1-6): SQTIHQWPATLVQPVGSPLSLECTVEGTSNPNLYWYRQAAGRGLQLLFYSVGIGQISSEVPQNLSASRPQDRQFILSSKKLLLSDSGFYLCAWGGQPTNSPLHFGNGTRLTVT.

The chain links TRBV18 to TRBJ2-1; 10 bases are a match to TRBD2. The germline gives CDR1 KGHSH, CDR2 LQKENI. J was trimmed by 4 bases and V by 6 bases; bases with no gene match: 6. The CDR3 runs to 15 residues. In DNA form, the CDR3 reads TGTGCCAGCTCCCCCGGACTAGCGGAATACAATGAGCAGTTCTTC. Amino acids: CASSPGLAEYNEQFF.

V usage is TRBV3-1 (or the pseudogene TRBV3-2) and J usage is TRBJ1-4; D is uncertain. The CDR3 is 11 residues long. The germline V gene has CDR1 LGHDT and CDR2 YNNKEL (reference sequence). V gave up 3 bases and J gave up 9 bases, with 5 bases separating them. CDR3 loop: CASSHEQKLFF. The CDR3 DNA reads TGTGCCAGCAGCCATGAGCAAAAACTGTTTTTT.

This clone was observed once. This CDR3 is CASSSLESGNEQFF. CDR3 nucleotides: TGCGCCAGCAGCTCCCTGGAGTCGGGGAATGAGCAGTTCTTC. The chain recombines TRBV5-1 with TRBJ2-1; D possibly corresponds to TRBD2 (5 bases). CDR3 size: 14 residues. Looked up from germline, CDR1 is SGHRS and CDR2 is YFSETQ. Trimming left V 3 bases short and J 7 bases short, with 14 bases between.

The V and J genes are TRBV19 and TRBJ1-2; 8 bases line up with TRBD1. Per germline, CDR1 LNHDA and CDR2 SQIVND (reference sequence). This CDR3 comprises 15 residues. V gave up 5 bases and J gave up 3 bases; unmatched junction bases: 8. Here the CDR3 DNA reads TGTGCCAGTAGTTGGACAGGGCGGCGGGACTATGGCTACACCTTC. It yields the protein CASSWTGRRDYGYTF.

The chain couples TRBV11-3 to TRBJ2-1; 7 bases line up with TRBD2. The trim removed 8 bases at V and 7 bases at J, leaving 11 bases unmatched. The CDR3 spans 14 residues. The germline V gene encodes CDR1 SGHNT and CDR2 YENEEA. The DNA for the CDR3 is TGTGCCAGCGGCGAGCGGGGAGTAAAGAATGAGCAGTTCTTC. This sequence encodes CASGERGVKNEQFF.

The chain recombines TRBV5-8 with TRBJ1-5, with 8 bases fitting TRBD1. Trimming took 3 bases from V and 6 from J; bases not matched to a gene: 5. This CDR3 region has 14 residues. Germline lookup yields CDR1 SGHTS and CDR2 YDEGEE. CDR3 DNA: TGTGCCAGCAGCTCCAGGACAGGGACTCAGCCCCAGCATTTT. Translated, it gives CASSSRTGTQPQHF.

The chain carries TRBV7-2 and TRBJ1-3; TRBD1 aligns across 7 bases. Losses at the gene ends were 4 bases for V and 0 bases for J; bases not matched to a gene: 3. Germline CDR1 is SGHTA and CDR2 is FQGNSA. The CDR3 has 15 residues. The CDR3 sequence is CASSYGTDSGNTIYF. In nucleotides, the CDR3 is TGTGCCAGCAGCTACGGGACAGACTCTGGAAACACCATATATTTT.

V usage is TRBV3-1 (or the pseudogene TRBV3-2) and J usage is TRBJ2-1; 13 positions match TRBD2. Germline-derived CDR1 and CDR2 are LGHDT and YNNKEL (reference sequence). V shed 1 base, J shed 7 bases, and the junction held 13 bases outside the gene matches. The CDR3 is 19 amino acids. The CDR3: CASSQAHPGLAGKLNEQFF. The CDR3 DNA reads as TGTGCCAGCAGCCAAGCTCACCCGGGACTAGCGGGGAAATTGAATGAGCAGTTCTTC.

The rearrangement joins TRBV29-1 to TRBJ1-1, with no clear D. Trimming removed 3 bases from V and 1 base from J, with 12 bases in between. The CDR3 length is 14 residues. Germline CDR1 is SQVTM and CDR2 is ANQGSEA. The CDR3 nucleotides read TGCAGCGTTGAGGTGCGCGGGGAGAACACTGAAGCTTTCTTT. It yields the protein CSVEVRGENTEAFF.

The rearrangement uses TRBV9 and TRBJ2-3; 10 bases align to TRBD2. The V gene's germline CDR1 is SGDLS and CDR2 YYNGEE. The CDR3 loop spans 15 amino acids. The CDR3 DNA sequence: TGTGCTTCCGAGGGAGCGGGAGGGCCAGGGGATACGCAGTATTTT. Translating gives CASEGAGGPGDTQYF. The entire variable domain, with the rest obtained from reference TRBV9 and TRBJ2-3, is as follows: DSGVTQTPKHLITATGQRVTLRCSPRSGDLSVYWYQQSLDQGLQFLIQYYNGEERAKGNILERFSAQQFPDLHSELNLSSLELGDSALYFCASEGAGGPGDTQYFGPGTRLTVL.

The V gene is TRBV10-3, the J gene TRBJ1-1; weak D call: TRBD1 (5 bases). Germline V lookup: CDR1 ENHRY, CDR2 SYGVKD. V lost 7 bases and J 4 bases, leaving 7 bases between the germline ends. The CDR3 is 11 amino acids. This chain's CDR3 is CAIKGPTEAFF. The CDR3 coding sequence is TGTGCCATCAAGGGGCCCACTGAAGCTTTCTTT.

This sequence joins TRBV5-1 and TRBJ1-5; D perhaps matches TRBD1 (6 bases). Trimming left V 4 bases short and J 6 bases short, with 14 bases between. Germline lookup yields CDR1 SGHRS and CDR2 YFSETQ. CDR3 length: 14 amino acids. The CDR3 protein is CASSEGGGSQPQHF. The CDR3 bases are TGCGCCAGCAGCGAGGGGGGAGGGAGTCAGCCCCAGCATTTT. Together with reference TRBV5-1 and TRBJ1-5, the CDR3 gives the full variable domain: KAGVTQTPRYLIKTRGQQVTLSCSPISGHRSVSWYQQTPGQGLQFLFEYFSETQRNKGNFPGRFSGRQFSNSRSEMNVSTLELGDSALYLCASSEGGGSQPQHFGDGTRLSIL.

The chain couples TRBV7-2 to TRBJ1-1; D gene unclear. This CDR3 has 18 residues. Germline V gene sequence: CDR1 SGHTA, CDR2 FQGNSA. V lost 1 base, J lost 0 bases, and 18 bases lay in between. DNA for the CDR3: TGTGCCAGCAGCTTAGATCAGCGGAGGCCAGCCATGAACACTGAAGCTTTCTTT. Amino acid sequence: CASSLDQRRPAMNTEAFF.

The rearrangement joins TRBV5-8 to TRBJ1-5, with D perhaps TRBD1 (6 bases). The CDR3 is 15 residues long. Germline values: CDR1 SGHTS, CDR2 YDEGEE. The V and J ends lost 2 bases and 0 bases respectively, with 9 bases between them. This CDR3 is CASSFGTNSNQPQHF. CDR3 DNA sequence: TGTGCCAGCAGCTTCGGGACAAATAGCAATCAGCCCCAGCATTTT.

This clone turned up a few times. This chain joins TRBV2 and TRBJ1-6; TRBD1 agrees at 9 bases. The CDR3 length is 14 residues. Germline V gene sequence: CDR1 SNHLY, CDR2 FYNNEI. Trimming took 5 bases from V and 10 from J; bases not matched to a gene: 6. CDR3 bases: TGTGCCAGCAGTATCGGACAGGGGTTATCACCCCTCCACTTT. Translated: CASSIGQGLSPLHF.

V usage is TRBV4-1 and J usage is TRBJ2-7; 11 bases agree with TRBD2. V shed 4 bases, J shed 3 bases, and the junction held 2 bases outside the gene matches. The CDR3 sequence is 14 residues long. CDR1 and CDR2 (germline): MGHRA, YSYEKL. CDR3 DNA sequence: TGCGCCAGCAGCCCGACTAGCGGGGACTACGAGCAGTACTTC. Its protein is CASSPTSGDYEQYF.

About this clone itself: This sample includes further DNA sequences coding for the same CDR3. J is TRBJ1-6 and V is TRBV14; 7 nucleotides match TRBD1. The CDR3 has 14 residues. V shed 3 bases and J 4 bases; nucleotides not matched to a gene: 0. Germline V gene data show CDR1 as SGHDN and CDR2 as FVKESK. The CDR3 coding sequence is TGTGCCAGCAGCCAGGGACAGTATAATTCACCCCTCCACTTT. It encodes CASSQGQYNSPLHF.